This T cell receptor (beta chain) was captured in a study of blood T cells in healthy people across ages. Study observations and caveats: Diversity was estimated from one million T cells, and these estimates were considered underestimates.

A second PCR, run for roughly 7 to 11 cycles, used a sample-barcoded 5' primer plus a J-beta primer mix. Every cDNA was tagged by a template-switch adaptor with 12 random nucleotides. Sequencing of every sample gave 2.5 million or more CDR3-containing paired-end reads. TCRdb reanalysed the 5' RACE reads using MiXCR and keeps one entry per CDR3 protein. The sample includes over 1,500,000 distinct CDR3 sequences, 39% of them seen just once. The authors isolated at least 6 million PBMCs per sample. To note about this clonotype: The antigen remains unidentified.

Sequencing used blood. This TCR was recovered from a human donor in good health.

The CDR3 spells CASSYSGGINEQFF. DNA for the CDR3: TGTGCCAGCAGTTATAGCGGGGGTATCAATGAGCAGTTCTTC. The chain couples TRBV11-3 to TRBJ2-1; TRBD2 aligns across 9 bases. Germline V gives CDR1 SGHNT, CDR2 YENEEA. There are 14 residues in the CDR3. The trim removed 6 bases at V and 6 bases at J, leaving 6 bases unmatched.